The 14 T cell receptor beta chains below were found in one sample sequenced in a study of blood T cell repertoires in COVID-19. The method was immunoSEQ multiplex PCR; TCRdb's version includes in-frame clones alone and lacks a portion of them. The sample yields about 100,000 clones, 90% to 95% seen once. Specimen: peripheral blood. These receptors were taken from a man between 50 and 59 years old with active COVID-19.

CDR3 region: CASSYGQGLGQPQHF. The CDR3 DNA follows: TGTGCCAGCAGTTACGGACAGGGTCTAGGTCAGCCCCAGCATTTT. The chain uses TRBV6-6 and TRBJ1-5, with TRBD1 matching 8 bases. Germline V gene lookup returns CDR1 MNHNY and CDR2 SVGAGI (reference sequence). Trimming cost V 2 bases and J 6 bases; bases outside gene matches: 6. This CDR3 is 15 amino acids long.

The V and J genes are TRBV11-1 and TRBJ2-7, with 7 bases fitting TRBD1. This CDR3 spans 15 amino acids. The J segment lost 3 bases and the V segment lost 1 base, leaving 6 bases of the junction unmatched. Germline V lookup: CDR1 SGHAT, CDR2 FQDESV (reference sequence). DNA for the CDR3: TGTGCCAGCAGCTTAGATCGGCACAGGGGCTACGAGCAGTACTTC. It codes for CASSLDRHRGYEQYF.

This chain connects TRBV28 to TRBJ1-1; the D gene is possibly TRBD1 (5 bases). This CDR3 has 14 residues. Trimming shortened V by 2 bases and J by 7 bases, and 14 bases separated the two germline ends. Germline V gene sequence: CDR1 MDHEN, CDR2 SYDVKM. CDR3 bases: TGTGCCAGCAGTTTAGTGGCAGGAGGGGTTGAAGCTTTCTTT. Protein sequence: CASSLVAGGVEAFF.

V is TRBV15 and J is TRBJ2-2; possibly TRBD1 for D (7 bases). V lost 0 bases and J lost 7, with 18 bases in between. Germline assignment: CDR1 LNHNV and CDR2 YYDKDF (reference sequence). This CDR3 is built from 17 residues. The CDR3 region has the DNA TGTGCCACCAGCAGAGATCACCAGGGGGGAAAAAGCGGGGAGCTGTTTTTT. This codes for CATSRDHQGGKSGELFF.

The chain employs TRBV7-3 and TRBJ2-2, with 8 bases matching TRBD1. Germline V CDR1 and CDR2: SGHTA, FQGTGA. With V trimmed by 2 bases and J by 1 base, 3 bases remained unmatched. This CDR3 contains 16 residues. CDR3 coding DNA: TGTGCCAGCAGCTTAGGACAGGGACTGAACACCGGGGAGCTGTTTTTT. Protein sequence: CASSLGQGLNTGELFF.

The rearrangement joins TRBV5-6 to TRBJ1-2; no reliable D call. The CDR3 runs 14 residues. Germline-derived CDR1 and CDR2 are SGHDT and YYEEEE. The germline V and J ends were trimmed by 4 bases and 7 bases, with 17 bases remaining between them. CDR3 DNA sequence: TGTGCCAGCAGCAGCACAGTGGGTCGGTCTGGCTACACCTTC. Amino acid sequence: CASSSTVGRSGYTF.

This chain connects TRBV7-9 to TRBJ1-2; D possibly corresponds to TRBD1 (5 bases). V dropped 5 bases and J dropped 0 bases, with 13 bases sitting between them. From germline, CDR1 is SEHNR and CDR2 FQNEAQ (reference sequence). CDR3 length: 15 amino acids. This CDR3 is CASSPRQWANYGYTF. The DNA for the CDR3 is TGTGCCAGCAGCCCCAGACAGTGGGCTAACTATGGCTACACCTTC.

This chain connects TRBV19 to TRBJ2-1; D perhaps matches TRBD1 (6 bases). CDR3 length: 17 residues. V lost 4 bases, J lost 4 bases, and 20 bases lay in between. Germline CDR1 LNHDA, CDR2 SQIVND (reference sequence). Written as DNA, the CDR3 is TGTGCCAGTAGTACGTTCACGGACAGATTATATTACAATGAGCAGTTCTTC. Amino acids: CASSTFTDRLYYNEQFF.

The V and J genes are TRBV5-4 and TRBJ2-7, with TRBD2 matching 7 bases. The CDR3 loop spans 14 amino acids. The germline V gene encodes CDR1 SGHNT and CDR2 YYREEE (reference sequence). V was pared by 3 bases and J by 0 bases, with 3 bases of the junction left unmatched. This CDR3 is CASSSPGGSYEQYV. The CDR3 DNA sequence: TGTGCCAGCAGCTCCCCGGGGGGCTCCTACGAGCAGTACGTC.

The V and J genes are TRBV11-2 and TRBJ2-7, with 8 bases matching TRBD1. The junction had 8 bases not matched to a gene; V was cut back by 2 bases and J by 2 bases. CDR1 and CDR2 (germline): SGHAT, FQNNGV. This CDR3 spans 16 amino acids. CDR3 bases: TGTGCCAGCAGCTTATGGCGGACAGGGCCCACCTACGAGCAGTACGTC. This gives the protein CASSLWRTGPTYEQYV.

The V call is TRBV11-2, the J call TRBJ2-3; tentatively, D is TRBD1 (7 bases). CDR3 length: 15 residues. Germline V gene lookup returns CDR1 SGHAT and CDR2 FQNNGV. V dropped 4 bases and J dropped 1 base, with 12 bases sitting between them. The CDR3 is CASSSDREGTDTQYF. CDR3 in DNA: TGTGCCAGCAGCTCCGACAGGGAGGGCACAGATACGCAGTATTTT.

This sequence joins TRBV6-5 and TRBJ1-2; 7 bases are shared with TRBD1. After removal of 8 bases from V and 4 bases from J, the junction contained 1 base not matched to a gene. The CDR3 spans 11 residues. Germline assignment: CDR1 MNHEY and CDR2 SVGAGI. CDR3: CASQGGYGYTF. In nucleotides, the CDR3 is TGTGCCAGCCAGGGGGGCTATGGCTACACCTTC.

This clone was observed once. The chain combines TRBV9 with TRBJ2-1; D remains unclear. Germline V CDR1 and CDR2: SGDLS, YYNGEE. The length of the CDR3 is 14 residues. Trimming cost V 7 bases and J 4 bases, with 15 bases left between them. CDR3 protein: CASARFDSYNEQFF. CDR3 coding DNA: TGTGCCAGCGCTCGATTCGATAGTTACAATGAGCAGTTCTTC.

The V call is TRBV29-1, the J call TRBJ1-2, with D unclear. The CDR3 extends over 11 amino acids. V lost 6 bases, J lost 0 bases, and 5 bases lay in between. Germline V lookup: CDR1 SQVTM, CDR2 ANQGSEA. The CDR3 sequence is CSVQTNYGYTF. In nucleotides, the CDR3 is TGCAGCGTCCAGACTAACTATGGCTACACCTTC. Variable domain in full (rest from reference TRBV29-1 and TRBJ1-2): SAVISQKPSRDICQRGTSLTIQCQVDSQVTMMFWYRQQPGQSLTLIATANQGSEATYESGFVIDKFPISRPNLTFSTLTVSNMSPEDSSIYLCSVQTNYGYTFGSGTRLTVV.